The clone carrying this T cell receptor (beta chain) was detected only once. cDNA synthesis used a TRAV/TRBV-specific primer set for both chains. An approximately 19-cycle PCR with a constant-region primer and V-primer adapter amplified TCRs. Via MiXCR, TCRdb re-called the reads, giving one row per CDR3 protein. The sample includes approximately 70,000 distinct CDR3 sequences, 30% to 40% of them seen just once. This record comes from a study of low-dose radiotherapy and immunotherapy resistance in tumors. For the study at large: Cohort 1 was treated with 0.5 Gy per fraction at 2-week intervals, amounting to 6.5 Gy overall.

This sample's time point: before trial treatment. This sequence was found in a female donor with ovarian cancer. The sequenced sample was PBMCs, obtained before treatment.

In nucleotides, the CDR3 is TGTGCCAGCACAGGGGTTGACACCGGGGAGCTGTTTTTT. Translating it yields CASTGVDTGELFF. The rearrangement uses TRBV6-1 and TRBJ2-2; a possible D gene is TRBD1 (6 bases). V was cut by 7 bases and J by 3 bases, with 9 bases left in between. This CDR3 region has 13 residues. Germline CDR1 MNHNS, CDR2 SASEGT.